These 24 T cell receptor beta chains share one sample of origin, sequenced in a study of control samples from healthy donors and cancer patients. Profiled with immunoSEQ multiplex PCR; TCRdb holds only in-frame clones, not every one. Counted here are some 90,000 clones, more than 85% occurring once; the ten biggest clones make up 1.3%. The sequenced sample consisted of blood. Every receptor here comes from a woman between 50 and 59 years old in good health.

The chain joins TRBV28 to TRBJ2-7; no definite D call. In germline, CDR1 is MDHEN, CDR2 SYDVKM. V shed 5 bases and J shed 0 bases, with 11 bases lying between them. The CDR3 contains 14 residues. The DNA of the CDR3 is TGTGCCAGCAGTCTCCCGTCGGGCTCCTACGAGCAGTACTTC. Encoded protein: CASSLPSGSYEQYF. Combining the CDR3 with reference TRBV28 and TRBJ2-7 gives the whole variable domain DVKVTQSSRYLVKRTGEKVFLECVQDMDHENMFWYRQDPGLGLRLIYFSYDVKMKEKGDIPEGYSVSREKKERFSLILESASTNQTSMYLCASSLPSGSYEQYFGPGTRLTVT.

The DNA of the CDR3 is TGTGCCAGCAGCCAAGAGCCGACTAGCCGCACCGGGGAGCTGTTTTTT. The encoded protein is CASSQEPTSRTGELFF. The chain links TRBV14 to TRBJ2-2; the match to TRBD2 covers 7 bases. CDR1 and CDR2 (germline): SGHDN, FVKESK. V shed 0 bases and J 4 bases; nucleotides not matched to a gene: 5. This CDR3 has 16 residues.

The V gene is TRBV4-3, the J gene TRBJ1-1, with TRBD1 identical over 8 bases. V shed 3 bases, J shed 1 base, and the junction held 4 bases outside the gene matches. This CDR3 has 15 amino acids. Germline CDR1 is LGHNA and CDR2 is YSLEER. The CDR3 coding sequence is TGCGCCAGCAGCCAGCAAGACAGGGGGAACACTGAAGCTTTCTTT. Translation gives CASSQQDRGNTEAFF.

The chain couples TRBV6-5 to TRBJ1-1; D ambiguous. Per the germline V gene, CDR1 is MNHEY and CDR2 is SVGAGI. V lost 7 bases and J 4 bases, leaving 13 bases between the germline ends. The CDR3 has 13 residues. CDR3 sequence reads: CASTSSLGTEAFF. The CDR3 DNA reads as TGTGCCAGCACCTCCTCGTTGGGCACTGAAGCTTTCTTT.

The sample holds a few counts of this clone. CDR3 sequence reads: CASSIGWDRGYTEAFF. In nucleotides, the CDR3 is TGTGCCAGTAGTATAGGATGGGACAGGGGGTACACTGAAGCTTTCTTT. The chain uses TRBV19 and TRBJ1-1, with 11 bases matching TRBD1. Germline trimming cut 1 base from V and 3 bases from J; bases unmatched to any gene: 4. The CDR3 is 16 residues long. Germline V gene lookup returns CDR1 LNHDA and CDR2 SQIVND (reference sequence).

The DNA of the CDR3 is TGTGCCAGTAGTATTACCAACGAGCAGTACTTC. It is translated as CASSITNEQYF. The chain carries TRBV19 and TRBJ2-7, with D hard to call. The germline V gene has CDR1 LNHDA and CDR2 SQIVND (reference sequence). The CDR3 loop spans 11 amino acids. Trimming removed 3 bases from V and 5 bases from J, with 5 bases in between.

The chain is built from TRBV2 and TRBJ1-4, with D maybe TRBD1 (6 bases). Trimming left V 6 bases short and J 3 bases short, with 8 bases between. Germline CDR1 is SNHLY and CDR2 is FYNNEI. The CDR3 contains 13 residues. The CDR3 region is CASRTGSNEKLFF. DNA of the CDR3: TGTGCCAGCAGGACAGGTTCTAATGAAAAACTGTTTTTT.

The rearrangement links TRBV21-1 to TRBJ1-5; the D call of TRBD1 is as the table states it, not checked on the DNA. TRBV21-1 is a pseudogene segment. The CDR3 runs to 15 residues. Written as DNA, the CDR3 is TGTGCCAAGGGTGGACAGGGACGATACAATCAGCCCCAGCATTTT. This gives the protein CAKGGQGRYNQPQHF.

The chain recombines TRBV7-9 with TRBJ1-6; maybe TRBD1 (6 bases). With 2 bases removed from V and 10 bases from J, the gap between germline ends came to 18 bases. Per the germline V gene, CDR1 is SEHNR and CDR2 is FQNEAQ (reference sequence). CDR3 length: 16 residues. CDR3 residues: CASSLPQTGSGSPLHF. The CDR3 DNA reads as TGTGCCAGCAGCTTACCTCAGACAGGTTCAGGATCACCCCTCCACTTT.

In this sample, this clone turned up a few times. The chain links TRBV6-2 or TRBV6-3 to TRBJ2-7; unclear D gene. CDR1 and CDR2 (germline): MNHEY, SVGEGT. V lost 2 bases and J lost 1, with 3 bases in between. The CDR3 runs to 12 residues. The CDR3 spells CASSYASYEQYF. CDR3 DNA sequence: TGTGCCAGCAGTTACGCGTCCTACGAGCAGTACTTC.

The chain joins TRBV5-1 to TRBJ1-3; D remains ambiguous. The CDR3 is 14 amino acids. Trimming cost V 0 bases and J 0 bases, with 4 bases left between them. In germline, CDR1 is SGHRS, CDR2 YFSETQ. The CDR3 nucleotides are TGCGCCAGCAGCTTGGAAGGCTCTGGAAACACCATATATTTT. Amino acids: CASSLEGSGNTIYF.

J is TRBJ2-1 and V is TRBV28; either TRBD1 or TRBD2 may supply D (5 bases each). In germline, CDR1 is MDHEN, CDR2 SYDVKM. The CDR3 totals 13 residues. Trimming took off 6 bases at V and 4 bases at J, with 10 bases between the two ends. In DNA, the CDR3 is TGTGCCAGCAGCTCGGGACCTTACAATGAGCAGTTCTTC. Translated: CASSSGPYNEQFF.

Written as DNA, the CDR3 is TGTGCCAGCTCACCACGGGCGGGAAACACCATATATTTT. It encodes CASSPRAGNTIYF. J is TRBJ1-3 and V is TRBV18; no clear D. Trimming removed 1 base from V and 4 bases from J, with 5 bases in between. The germline V gene has CDR1 KGHSH and CDR2 LQKENI. The CDR3 is 13 amino acids.

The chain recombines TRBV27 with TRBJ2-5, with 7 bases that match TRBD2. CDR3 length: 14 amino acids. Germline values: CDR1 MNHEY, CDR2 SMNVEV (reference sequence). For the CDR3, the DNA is TGTGTCATGGAGCGGGGCTTAAAATGGGAGACCCAGTACTTC. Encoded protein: CVMERGLKWETQYF.

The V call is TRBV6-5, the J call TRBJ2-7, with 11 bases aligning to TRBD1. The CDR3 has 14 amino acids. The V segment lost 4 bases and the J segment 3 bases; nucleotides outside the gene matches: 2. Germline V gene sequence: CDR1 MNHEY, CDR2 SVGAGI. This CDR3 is CASSWGTGGYEQYF. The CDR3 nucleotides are TGTGCCAGCAGTTGGGGGACAGGGGGCTACGAGCAGTACTTC.

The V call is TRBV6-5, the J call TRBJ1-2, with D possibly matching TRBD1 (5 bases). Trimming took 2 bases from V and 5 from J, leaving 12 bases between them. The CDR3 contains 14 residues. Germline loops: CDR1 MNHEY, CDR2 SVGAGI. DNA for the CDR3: TGTGCCAGCAGTTACGGTGGCAGGGAATATGGCTACACCTTC. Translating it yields CASSYGGREYGYTF.

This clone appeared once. The CDR3 loop reads CASSQLGPQQYF. The DNA for the CDR3 is TGTGCCAGCAGCCAGTTGGGGCCTCAGCAGTACTTC. The gene calls are TRBV14 and TRBJ2-7, with D possibly being TRBD1 (5 bases). This CDR3 region has 12 residues. V lost 3 bases and J lost 8, with 11 bases in between. The germline V gene encodes CDR1 SGHDN and CDR2 FVKESK.

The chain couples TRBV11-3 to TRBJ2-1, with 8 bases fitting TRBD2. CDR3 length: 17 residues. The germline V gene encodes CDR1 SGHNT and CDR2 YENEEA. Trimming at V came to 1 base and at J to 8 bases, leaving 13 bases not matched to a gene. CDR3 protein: CASSLGRGSGVGDEQFF. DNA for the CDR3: TGTGCCAGCAGCTTAGGGCGGGGTAGCGGGGTGGGCGATGAGCAGTTCTTC.

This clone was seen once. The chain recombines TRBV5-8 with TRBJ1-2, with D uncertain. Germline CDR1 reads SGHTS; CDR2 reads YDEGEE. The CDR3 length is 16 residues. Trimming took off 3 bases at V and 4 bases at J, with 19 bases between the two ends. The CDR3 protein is CASSYPGLPGGYGYTF. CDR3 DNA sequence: TGTGCCAGCAGCTACCCCGGGCTCCCGGGCGGCTATGGCTACACCTTC.

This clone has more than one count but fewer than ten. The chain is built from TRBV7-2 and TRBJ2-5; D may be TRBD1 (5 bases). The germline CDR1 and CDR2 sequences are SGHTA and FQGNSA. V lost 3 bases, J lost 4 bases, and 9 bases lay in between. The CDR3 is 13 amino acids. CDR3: CASSFRGGETQYF. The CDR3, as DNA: TGTGCCAGCAGCTTTAGGGGTGGAGAGACCCAGTACTTC.

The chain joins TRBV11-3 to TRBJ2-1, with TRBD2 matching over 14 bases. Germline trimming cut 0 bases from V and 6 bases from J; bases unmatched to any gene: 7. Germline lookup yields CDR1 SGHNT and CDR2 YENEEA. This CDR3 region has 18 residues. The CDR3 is CASSLEGLAGESGNEQFF. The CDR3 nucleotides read TGTGCCAGCAGCTTAGAGGGACTAGCGGGAGAGTCCGGCAATGAGCAGTTCTTC. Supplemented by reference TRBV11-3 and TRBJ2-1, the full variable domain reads EAGVVQSPRYKIIEKKQPVAFWCNPISGHNTLYWYLQNLGQGPELLIRYENEEAVDDSQLPKDRFSAERLKGVDSTLKIQPAELGDSAVYLCASSLEGLAGESGNEQFFGPGTRLTVL.

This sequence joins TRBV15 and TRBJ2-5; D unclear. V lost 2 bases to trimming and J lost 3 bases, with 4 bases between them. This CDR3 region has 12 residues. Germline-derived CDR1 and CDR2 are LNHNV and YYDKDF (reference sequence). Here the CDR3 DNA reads TGTGCCACCAGCAGATTAAAAGAGACCCAGTACTTC. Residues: CATSRLKETQYF. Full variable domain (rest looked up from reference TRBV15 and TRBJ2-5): DAMVIQNPRYQVTQFGKPVTLSCSQTLNHNVMYWYQQKSSQAPKLLFHYYDKDFNNEADTPDNFQSRRPNTSFCFLDIRSPGLGDTAMYLCATSRLKETQYFGPGTRLLVL.

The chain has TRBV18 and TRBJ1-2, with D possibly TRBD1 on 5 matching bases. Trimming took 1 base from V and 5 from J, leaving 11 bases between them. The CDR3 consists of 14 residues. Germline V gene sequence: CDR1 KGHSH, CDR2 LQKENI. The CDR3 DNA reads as TGTGCCAGCTCACCACAGGGGTTGGAGTATGGCTACACCTTC. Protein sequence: CASSPQGLEYGYTF.

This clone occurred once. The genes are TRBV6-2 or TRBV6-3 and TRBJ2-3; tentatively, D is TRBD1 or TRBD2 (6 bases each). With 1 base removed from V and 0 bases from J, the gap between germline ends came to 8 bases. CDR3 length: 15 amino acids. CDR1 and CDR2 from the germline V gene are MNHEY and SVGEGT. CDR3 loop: CASSYLGGSTDTQYF. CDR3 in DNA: TGTGCCAGCAGTTACTTAGGGGGGAGCACAGATACGCAGTATTTT.